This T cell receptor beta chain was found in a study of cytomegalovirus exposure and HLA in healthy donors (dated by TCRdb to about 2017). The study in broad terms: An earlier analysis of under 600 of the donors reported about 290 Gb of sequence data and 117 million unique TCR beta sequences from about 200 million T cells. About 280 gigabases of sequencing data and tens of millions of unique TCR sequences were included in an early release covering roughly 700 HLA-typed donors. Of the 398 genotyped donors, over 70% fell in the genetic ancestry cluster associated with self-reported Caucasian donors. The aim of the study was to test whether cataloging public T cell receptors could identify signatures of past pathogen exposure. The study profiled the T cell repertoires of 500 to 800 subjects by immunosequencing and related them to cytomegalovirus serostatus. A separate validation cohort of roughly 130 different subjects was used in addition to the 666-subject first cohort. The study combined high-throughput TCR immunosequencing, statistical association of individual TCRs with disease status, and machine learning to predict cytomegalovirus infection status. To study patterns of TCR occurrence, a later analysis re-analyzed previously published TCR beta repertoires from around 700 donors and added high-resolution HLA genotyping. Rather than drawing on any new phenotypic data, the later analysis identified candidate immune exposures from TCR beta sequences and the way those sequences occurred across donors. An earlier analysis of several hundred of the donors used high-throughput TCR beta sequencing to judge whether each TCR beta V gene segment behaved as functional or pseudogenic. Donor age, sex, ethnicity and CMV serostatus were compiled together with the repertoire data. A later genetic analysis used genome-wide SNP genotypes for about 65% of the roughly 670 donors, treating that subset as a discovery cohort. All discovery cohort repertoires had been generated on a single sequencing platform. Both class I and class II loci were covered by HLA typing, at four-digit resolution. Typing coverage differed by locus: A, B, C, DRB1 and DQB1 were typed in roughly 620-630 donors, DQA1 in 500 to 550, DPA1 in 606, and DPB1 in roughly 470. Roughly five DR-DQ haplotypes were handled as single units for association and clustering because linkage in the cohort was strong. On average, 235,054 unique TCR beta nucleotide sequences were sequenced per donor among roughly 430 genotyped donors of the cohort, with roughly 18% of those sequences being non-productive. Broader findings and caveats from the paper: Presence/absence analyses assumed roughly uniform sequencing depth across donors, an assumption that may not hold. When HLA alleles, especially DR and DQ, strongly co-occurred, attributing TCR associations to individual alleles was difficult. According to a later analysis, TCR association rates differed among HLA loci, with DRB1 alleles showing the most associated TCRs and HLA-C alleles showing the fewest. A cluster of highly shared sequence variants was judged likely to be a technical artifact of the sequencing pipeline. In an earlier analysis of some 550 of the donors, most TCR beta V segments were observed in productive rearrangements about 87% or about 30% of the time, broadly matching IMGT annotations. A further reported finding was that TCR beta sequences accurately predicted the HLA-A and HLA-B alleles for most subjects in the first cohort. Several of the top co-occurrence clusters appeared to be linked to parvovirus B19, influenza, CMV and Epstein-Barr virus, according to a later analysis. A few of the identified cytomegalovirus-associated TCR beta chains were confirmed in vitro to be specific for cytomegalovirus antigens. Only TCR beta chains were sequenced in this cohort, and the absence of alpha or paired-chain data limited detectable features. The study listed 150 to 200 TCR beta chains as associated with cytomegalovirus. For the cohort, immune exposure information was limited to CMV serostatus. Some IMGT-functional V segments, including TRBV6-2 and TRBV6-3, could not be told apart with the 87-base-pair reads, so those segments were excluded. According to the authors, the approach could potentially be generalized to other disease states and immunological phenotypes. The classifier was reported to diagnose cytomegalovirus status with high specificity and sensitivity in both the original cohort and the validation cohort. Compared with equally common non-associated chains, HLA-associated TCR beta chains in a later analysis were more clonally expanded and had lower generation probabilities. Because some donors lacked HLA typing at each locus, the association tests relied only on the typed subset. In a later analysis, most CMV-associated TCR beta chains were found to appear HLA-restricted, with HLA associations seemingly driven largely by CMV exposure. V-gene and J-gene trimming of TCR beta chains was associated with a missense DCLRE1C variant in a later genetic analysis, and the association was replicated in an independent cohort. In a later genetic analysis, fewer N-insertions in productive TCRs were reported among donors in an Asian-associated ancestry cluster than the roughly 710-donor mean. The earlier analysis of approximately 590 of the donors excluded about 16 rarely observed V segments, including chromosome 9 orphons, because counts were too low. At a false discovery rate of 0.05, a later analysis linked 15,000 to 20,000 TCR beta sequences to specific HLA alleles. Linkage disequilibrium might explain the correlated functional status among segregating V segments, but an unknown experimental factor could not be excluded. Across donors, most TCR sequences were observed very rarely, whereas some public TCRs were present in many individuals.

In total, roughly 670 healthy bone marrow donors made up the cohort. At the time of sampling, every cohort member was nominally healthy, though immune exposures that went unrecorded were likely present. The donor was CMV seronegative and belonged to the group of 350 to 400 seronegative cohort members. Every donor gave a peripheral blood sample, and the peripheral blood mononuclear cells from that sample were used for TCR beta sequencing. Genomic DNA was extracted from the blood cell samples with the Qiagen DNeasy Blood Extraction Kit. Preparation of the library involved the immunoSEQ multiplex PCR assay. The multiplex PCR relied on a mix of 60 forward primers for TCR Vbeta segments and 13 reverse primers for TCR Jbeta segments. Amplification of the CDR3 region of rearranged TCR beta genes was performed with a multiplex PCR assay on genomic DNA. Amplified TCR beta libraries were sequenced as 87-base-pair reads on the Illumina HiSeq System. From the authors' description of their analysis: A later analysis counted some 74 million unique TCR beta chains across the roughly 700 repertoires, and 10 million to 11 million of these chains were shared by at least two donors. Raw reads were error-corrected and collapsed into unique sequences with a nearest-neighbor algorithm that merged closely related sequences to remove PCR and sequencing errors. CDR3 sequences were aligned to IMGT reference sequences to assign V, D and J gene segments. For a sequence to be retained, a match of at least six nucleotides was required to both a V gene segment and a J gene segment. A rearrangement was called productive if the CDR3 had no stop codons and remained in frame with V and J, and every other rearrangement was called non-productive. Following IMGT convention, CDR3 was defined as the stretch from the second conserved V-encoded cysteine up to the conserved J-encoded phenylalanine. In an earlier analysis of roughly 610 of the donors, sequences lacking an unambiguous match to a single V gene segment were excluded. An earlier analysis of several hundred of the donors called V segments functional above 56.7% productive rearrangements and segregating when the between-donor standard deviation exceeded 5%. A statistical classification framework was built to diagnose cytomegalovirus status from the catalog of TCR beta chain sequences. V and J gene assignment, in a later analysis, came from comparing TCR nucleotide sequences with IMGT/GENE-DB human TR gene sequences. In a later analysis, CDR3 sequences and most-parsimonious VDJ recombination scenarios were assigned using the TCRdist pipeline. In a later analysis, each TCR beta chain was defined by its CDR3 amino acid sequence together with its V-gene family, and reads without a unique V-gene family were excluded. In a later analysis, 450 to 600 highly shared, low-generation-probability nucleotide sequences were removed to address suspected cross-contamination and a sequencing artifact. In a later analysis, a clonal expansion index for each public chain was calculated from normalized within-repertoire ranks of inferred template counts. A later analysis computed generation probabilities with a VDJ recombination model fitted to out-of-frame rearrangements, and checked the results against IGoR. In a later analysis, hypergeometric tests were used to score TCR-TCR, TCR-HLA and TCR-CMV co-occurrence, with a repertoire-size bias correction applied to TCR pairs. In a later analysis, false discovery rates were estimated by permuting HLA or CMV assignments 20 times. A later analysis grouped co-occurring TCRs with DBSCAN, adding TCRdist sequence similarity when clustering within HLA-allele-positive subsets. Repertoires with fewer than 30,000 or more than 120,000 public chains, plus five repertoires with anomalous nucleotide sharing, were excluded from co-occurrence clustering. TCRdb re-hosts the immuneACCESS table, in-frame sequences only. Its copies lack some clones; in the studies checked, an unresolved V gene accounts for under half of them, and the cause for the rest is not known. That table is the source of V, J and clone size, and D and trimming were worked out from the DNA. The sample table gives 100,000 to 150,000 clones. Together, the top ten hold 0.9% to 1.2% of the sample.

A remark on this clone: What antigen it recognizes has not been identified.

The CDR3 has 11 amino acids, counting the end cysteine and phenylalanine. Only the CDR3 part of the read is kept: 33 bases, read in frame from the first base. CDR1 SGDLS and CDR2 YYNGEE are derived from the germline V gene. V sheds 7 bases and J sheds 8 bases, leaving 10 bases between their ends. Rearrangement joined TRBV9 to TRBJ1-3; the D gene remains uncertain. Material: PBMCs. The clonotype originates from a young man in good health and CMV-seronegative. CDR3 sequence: CASGSRDTIYF. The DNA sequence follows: TGTGCCAGCGGTAGTCGAGACACCATATATTTT.